This TCR beta chain was sequenced in a study of blood T cell repertoires in COVID-19. Background on the study: The study drew acute and convalescent COVID-19 samples from the United States, Italy and Spain.

V was clipped by 3 bases and J by 5 bases, with 16 bases between them. This CDR3 has 14 residues. The germline V gene encodes CDR1 GTSNPN and CDR2 SVGIG (reference sequence). Repertoires were generated with immunoSEQ multiplex PCR, while TCRdb's copy carries only in-frame clones and drops some. The sample yields around 77,000 clones, around 83% seen once. This TCR derives from an elderly man with acute or convalescent COVID-19. The V gene is TRBV30, the J gene TRBJ2-5; D is possibly TRBD2 (6 bases). Sequencing was performed on peripheral blood. Here the CDR3 DNA reads TGTGCCTGGAGGGTACGACTAGTGTGGGAGACCCAGTACTTC. Amino acid sequence: CAWRVRLVWETQYF.